This T cell receptor (beta chain) was identified during a study of blood T cell repertoires in COVID-19. As regards this clone: The same CDR3 can be traced to other DNA sequences in this sample.

Clones were sequenced by immunoSEQ multiplex PCR, and TCRdb holds only the in-frame ones, with some missing. The sample lists roughly 410,000 clones, over 75% occurring once. This receptor was identified in a woman aged 40 to 50 with COVID-19, enrolled during active disease. Sequencing was done on a sample of peripheral blood.

Here the CDR3 reads CASSLPGEKLFF. In DNA, the CDR3 is TGTGCCAGCAGCCTACCAGGGGAAAAACTGTTTTTT. V and J are TRBV5-4 and TRBJ1-4; D might be TRBD1 (5 bases). The germline gives CDR1 SGHNT, CDR2 YYREEE (reference sequence). V gave up 4 bases and J gave up 8 bases, with 9 bases separating them. This CDR3 comprises 12 residues. The variable domain in full, completed from reference TRBV5-4 and TRBJ1-4, reads ETGVTQSPTHLIKTRGQQVTLRCSSQSGHNTVSWYQQALGQGPQFIFQYYREEENGRGNFPPRFSGLQFPNYSSELNVNALELDDSALYLCASSLPGEKLFFGSGTQLSVL.